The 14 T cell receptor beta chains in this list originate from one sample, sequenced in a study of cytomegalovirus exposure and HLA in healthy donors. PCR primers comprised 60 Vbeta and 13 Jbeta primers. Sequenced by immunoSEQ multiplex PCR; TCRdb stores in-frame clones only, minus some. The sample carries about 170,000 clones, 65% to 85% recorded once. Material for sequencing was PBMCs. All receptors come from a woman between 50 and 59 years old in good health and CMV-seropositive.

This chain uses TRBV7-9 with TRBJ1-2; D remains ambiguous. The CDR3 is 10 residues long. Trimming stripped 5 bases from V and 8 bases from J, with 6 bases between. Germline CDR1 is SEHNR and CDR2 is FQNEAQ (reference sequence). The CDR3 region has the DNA TGTGCCAGCAGCCCGGGGGGCTACACCTTC. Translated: CASSPGGYTF.

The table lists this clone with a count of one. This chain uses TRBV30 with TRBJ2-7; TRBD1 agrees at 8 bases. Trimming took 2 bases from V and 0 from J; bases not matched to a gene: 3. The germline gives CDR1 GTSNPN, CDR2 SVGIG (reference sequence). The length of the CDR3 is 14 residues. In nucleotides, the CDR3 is TGTGCCTGGAGTTGGGACAGGAGCTCCTACGAGCAGTACTTC. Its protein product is CAWSWDRSSYEQYF.

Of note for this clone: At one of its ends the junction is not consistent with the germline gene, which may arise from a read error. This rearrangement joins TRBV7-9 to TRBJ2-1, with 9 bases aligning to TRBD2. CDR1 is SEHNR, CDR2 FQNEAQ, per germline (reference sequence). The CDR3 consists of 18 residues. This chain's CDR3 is CSSSPSTSRGRAFHEQFF. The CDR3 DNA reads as TGTTCCAGCAGCCCCTCAACAAGTCGCGGGAGGGCCTTCCATGAGCAGTTCTTC. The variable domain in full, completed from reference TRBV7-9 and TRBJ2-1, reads DTGVSQNPRHKITKRGQNVTFRCDPISEHNRLYWYRQTLGQGPEFLTYFQNEAQLEKSRLLSDRFSAERPKGSFSTLEIQRTEQGDSAMYLCSSSPSTSRGRAFHEQFFGPGTRLTVL.

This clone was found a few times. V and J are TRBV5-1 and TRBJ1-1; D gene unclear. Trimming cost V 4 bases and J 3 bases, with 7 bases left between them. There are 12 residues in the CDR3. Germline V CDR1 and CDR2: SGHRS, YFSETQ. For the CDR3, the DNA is TGCGCCAGCAGCCTGCCGGACACTGAAGCTTTCTTT. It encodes CASSLPDTEAFF.

This chain's CDR3 is CAISETGLAEQETQYF. The CDR3 bases are TGTGCCATCAGTGAGACGGGACTAGCGGAGCAAGAGACCCAGTACTTC. The genes are TRBV10-3 and TRBJ2-5, with 11 bases fitting TRBD2. Unmatched junction bases numbered 4, after V lost 2 bases and J lost 2 bases. Germline lookup yields CDR1 ENHRY and CDR2 SYGVKD. The CDR3 covers 16 residues.

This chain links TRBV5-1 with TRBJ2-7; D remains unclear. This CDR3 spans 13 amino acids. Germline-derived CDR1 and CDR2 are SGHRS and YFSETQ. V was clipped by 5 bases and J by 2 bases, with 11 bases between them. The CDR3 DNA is TGCGCCAGCAGACTCGGTCTAGCCTACGAGCAGTACTTC. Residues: CASRLGLAYEQYF. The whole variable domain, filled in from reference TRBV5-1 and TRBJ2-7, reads KAGVTQTPRYLIKTRGQQVTLSCSPISGHRSVSWYQQTPGQGLQFLFEYFSETQRNKGNFPGRFSGRQFSNSRSEMNVSTLELGDSALYLCASRLGLAYEQYFGPGTRLTVT.

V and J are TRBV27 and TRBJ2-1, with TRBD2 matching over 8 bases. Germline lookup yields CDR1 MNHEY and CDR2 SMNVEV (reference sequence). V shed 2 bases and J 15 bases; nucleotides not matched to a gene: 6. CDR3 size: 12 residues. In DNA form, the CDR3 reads TGTGCCAGCAGTTTAGGACTAGCCCCAATGTTCTTC. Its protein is CASSLGLAPMFF.

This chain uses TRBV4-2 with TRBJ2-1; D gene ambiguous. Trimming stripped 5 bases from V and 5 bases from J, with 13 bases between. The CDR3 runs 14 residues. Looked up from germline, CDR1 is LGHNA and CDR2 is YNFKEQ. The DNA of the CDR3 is TGTGCCAGCAGCTCGGTGTGGGCCAACAATGAGCAGTTCTTC. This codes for CASSSVWANNEQFF.

CDR3 amino acids: CSVEAQGIAEAFF. For the CDR3, the DNA is TGCAGCGTTGAGGCACAGGGGATCGCTGAAGCTTTCTTT. V gene TRBV29-1 combines with J gene TRBJ1-1; TRBD1 agrees at 7 bases. The CDR3 covers 13 residues. The germline V gene has CDR1 SQVTM and CDR2 ANQGSEA. Trimming cost V 3 bases and J 6 bases; bases outside gene matches: 7.

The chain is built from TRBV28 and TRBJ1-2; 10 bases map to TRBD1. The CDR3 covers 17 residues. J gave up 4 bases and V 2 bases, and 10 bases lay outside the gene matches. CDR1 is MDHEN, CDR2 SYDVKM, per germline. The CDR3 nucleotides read TGTGCCAGCAGTTTAAACTCGGGGGACAGGGGCCTCTATGGCTACACCTTC. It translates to CASSLNSGDRGLYGYTF.

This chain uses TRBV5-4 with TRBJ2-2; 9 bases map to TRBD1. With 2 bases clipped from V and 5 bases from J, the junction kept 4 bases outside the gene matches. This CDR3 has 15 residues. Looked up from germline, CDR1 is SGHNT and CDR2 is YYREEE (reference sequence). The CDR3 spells CASSFNRGRTGELFF. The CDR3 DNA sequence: TGTGCCAGCAGCTTTAACAGGGGGCGAACCGGGGAGCTGTTTTTT.

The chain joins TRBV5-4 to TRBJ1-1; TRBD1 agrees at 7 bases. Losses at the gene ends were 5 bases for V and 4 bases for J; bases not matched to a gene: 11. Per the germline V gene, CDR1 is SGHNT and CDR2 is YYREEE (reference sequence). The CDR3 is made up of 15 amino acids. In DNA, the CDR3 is TGTGCCAGCAGGGCGGGACAGAGCTATCCCACTGAAGCTTTCTTT. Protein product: CASRAGQSYPTEAFF. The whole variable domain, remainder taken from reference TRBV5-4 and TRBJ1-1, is ETGVTQSPTHLIKTRGQQVTLRCSSQSGHNTVSWYQQALGQGPQFIFQYYREEENGRGNFPPRFSGLQFPNYSSELNVNALELDDSALYLCASRAGQSYPTEAFFGQGTRLTVV.

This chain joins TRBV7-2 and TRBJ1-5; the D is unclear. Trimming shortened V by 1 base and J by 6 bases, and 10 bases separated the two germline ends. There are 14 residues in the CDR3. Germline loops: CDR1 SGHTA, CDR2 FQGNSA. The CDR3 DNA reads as TGTGCCAGCAGCTTAGGAACAGTCTCTCAGCCCCAGCATTTT. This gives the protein CASSLGTVSQPQHF.

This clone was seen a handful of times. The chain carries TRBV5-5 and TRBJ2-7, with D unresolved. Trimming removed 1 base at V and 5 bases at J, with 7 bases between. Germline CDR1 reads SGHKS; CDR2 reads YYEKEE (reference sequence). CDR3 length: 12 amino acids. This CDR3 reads CASSLTTDEQYF. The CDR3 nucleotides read TGTGCCAGCAGCTTGACCACTGACGAGCAGTACTTC.